A single sample is the source of the 4 T cell receptor beta chains below, sequenced in a study of cytomegalovirus exposure and HLA in healthy donors. Researchers ran the PCR with 60 Vbeta and 13 Jbeta primers. The protocol was immunoSEQ multiplex PCR, while the TCRdb copy is restricted to in-frame clones and leaves out a portion. The profile shows 130,000 to 150,000 clones, around 65% of them singletons. Sequencing was performed on PBMCs. Every receptor here comes from a woman in her twenties or thirties in good health and CMV-seropositive.

The V and J genes are TRBV11-2 and TRBJ2-3; no firm D call. Per the germline V gene, CDR1 is SGHAT and CDR2 is FQNNGV. The CDR3 consists of 15 residues. V lost 1 base, J lost 2 bases, and 10 bases lay in between. CDR3 sequence (DNA): TGTGCCAGCAGCTTAGGGGCAAAGGTCACAGATACGCAGTATTTT. Protein product: CASSLGAKVTDTQYF.

The chain employs TRBV25-1 and TRBJ1-5; the match to TRBD1 covers 8 bases. Trimming cost V 5 bases and J 9 bases; bases outside gene matches: 12. Looked up from germline, CDR1 is MGHDK and CDR2 is SYGVNS. CDR3 size: 15 residues. This CDR3 reads CASSPGTGTAWPQHF. CDR3 DNA: TGTGCCAGCAGTCCCGGGACAGGAACGGCTTGGCCCCAGCATTTT.

This CDR3 is CASSPSRREQFF. DNA of the CDR3: TGTGCCAGCAGCCCTTCTCGGCGGGAGCAGTTCTTC. V and J are TRBV11-2 and TRBJ2-1; D is unresolved. Trimming cost V 5 bases and J 10 bases, with 12 bases left between them. This CDR3 contains 12 residues. CDR1 SGHAT and CDR2 FQNNGV come from the germline V gene. Full variable domain (rest looked up from reference TRBV11-2 and TRBJ2-1): EAGVAQSPRYKIIEKRQSVAFWCNPISGHATLYWYQQILGQGPKLLIQFQNNGVVDDSQLPKDRFSAERLKGVDSTLKIQPAKLEDSAVYLCASSPSRREQFFGPGTRLTVL.

J is TRBJ1-1 and V is TRBV5-5, with D tentatively TRBD1 (5 bases). The CDR3 consists of 14 residues. Trimming removed 0 bases at V and 7 bases at J, with 13 bases between. CDR1 and CDR2 (germline): SGHKS, YYEKEE (reference sequence). The CDR3 DNA follows: TGTGCCAGCAGCTTGGCCGACCAGGGAAATGAAGCTTTCTTT. This sequence encodes CASSLADQGNEAFF.